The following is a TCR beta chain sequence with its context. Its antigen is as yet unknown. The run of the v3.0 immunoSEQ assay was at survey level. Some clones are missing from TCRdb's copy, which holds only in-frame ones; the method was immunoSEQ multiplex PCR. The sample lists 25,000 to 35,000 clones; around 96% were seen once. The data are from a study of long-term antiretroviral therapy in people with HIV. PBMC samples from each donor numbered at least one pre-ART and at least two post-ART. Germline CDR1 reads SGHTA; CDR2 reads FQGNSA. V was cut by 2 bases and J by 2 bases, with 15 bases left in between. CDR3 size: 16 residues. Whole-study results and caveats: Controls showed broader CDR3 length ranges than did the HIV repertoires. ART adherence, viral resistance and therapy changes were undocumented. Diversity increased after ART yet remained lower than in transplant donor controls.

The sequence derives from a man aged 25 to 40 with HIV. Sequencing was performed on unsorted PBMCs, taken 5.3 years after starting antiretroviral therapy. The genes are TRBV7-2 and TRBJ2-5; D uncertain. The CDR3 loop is CASSLSPLKPQETQYF. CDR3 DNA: TGTGCCAGCAGCTTATCGCCCCTAAAGCCACAAGAGACCCAGTACTTC.